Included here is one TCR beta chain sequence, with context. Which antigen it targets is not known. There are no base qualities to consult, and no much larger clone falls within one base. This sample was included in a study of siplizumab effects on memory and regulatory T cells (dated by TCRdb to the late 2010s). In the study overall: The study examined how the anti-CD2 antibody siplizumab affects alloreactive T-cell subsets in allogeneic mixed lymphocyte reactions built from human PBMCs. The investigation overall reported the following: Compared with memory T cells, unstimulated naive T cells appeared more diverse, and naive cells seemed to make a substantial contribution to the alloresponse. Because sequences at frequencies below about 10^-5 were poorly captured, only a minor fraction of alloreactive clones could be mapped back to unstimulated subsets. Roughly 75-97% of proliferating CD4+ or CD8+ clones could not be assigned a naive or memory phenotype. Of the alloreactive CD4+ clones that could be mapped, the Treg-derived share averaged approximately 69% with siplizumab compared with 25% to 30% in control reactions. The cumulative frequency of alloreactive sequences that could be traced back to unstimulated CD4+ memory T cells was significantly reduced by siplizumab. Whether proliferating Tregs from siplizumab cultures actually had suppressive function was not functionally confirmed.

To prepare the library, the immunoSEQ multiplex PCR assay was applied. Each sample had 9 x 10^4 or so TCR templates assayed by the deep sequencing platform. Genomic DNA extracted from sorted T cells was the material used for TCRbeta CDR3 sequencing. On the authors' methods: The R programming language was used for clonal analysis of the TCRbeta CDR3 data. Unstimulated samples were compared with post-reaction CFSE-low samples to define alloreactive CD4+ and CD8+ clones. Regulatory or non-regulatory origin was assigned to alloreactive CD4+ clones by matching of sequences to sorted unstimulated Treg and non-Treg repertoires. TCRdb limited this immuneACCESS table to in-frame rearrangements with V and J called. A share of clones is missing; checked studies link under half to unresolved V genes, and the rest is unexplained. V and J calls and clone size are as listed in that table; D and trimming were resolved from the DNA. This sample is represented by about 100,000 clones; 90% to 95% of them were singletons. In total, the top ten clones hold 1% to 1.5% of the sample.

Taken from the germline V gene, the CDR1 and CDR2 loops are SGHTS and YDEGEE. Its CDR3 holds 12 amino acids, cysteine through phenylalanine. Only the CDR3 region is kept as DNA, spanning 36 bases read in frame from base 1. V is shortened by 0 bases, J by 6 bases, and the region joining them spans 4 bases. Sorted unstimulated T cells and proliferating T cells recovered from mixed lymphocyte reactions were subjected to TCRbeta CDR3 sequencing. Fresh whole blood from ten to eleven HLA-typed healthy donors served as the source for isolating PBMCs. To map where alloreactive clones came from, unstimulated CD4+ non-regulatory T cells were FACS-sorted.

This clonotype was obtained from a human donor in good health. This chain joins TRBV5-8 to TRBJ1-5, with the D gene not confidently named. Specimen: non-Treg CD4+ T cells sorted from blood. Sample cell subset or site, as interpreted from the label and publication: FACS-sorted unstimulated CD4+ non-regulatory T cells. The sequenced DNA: TGTGCCAGCAGCTTGGTTGGTCAGCCCCAGCATTTT. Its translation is CASSLVGQPQHF.